The present T cell receptor beta chain was sequenced within a study of cytomegalovirus exposure and HLA in healthy donors. Study-wide findings and caveats: One variant, a missense change in DCLRE1C, was linked in a later analysis to TCR beta V- and J-gene trimming. Immune exposure information available was restricted to CMV serostatus.

Primers for the PCR totalled 60 Vbeta and 13 Jbeta. This table comes from immunoSEQ multiplex PCR, and its TCRdb copy is limited to in-frame clones, with some not included. The sample records 100,000 to 150,000 clones, about 78% being singletons. This clone occurred a few times. Antigen specificity is unknown. Donors were ostensibly healthy at sampling, although undocumented immune exposures were probable. Trimming removed 6 bases at V and 8 bases at J, with 13 bases between. This CDR3 spans 13 amino acids. CDR1 is MNHNS, CDR2 SASEGT, per germline. The chain recombines TRBV6-1 with TRBJ1-4; D may be TRBD1 (6 bases). The TCR sequence derives from a female donor in good health and CMV-seronegative. Sequenced input: PBMCs. CDR3 sequence (DNA): TGTGCCAGCAGAACAGGGAGCCAGGAAAAACTGTTTTTT. Amino acid sequence: CASRTGSQEKLFF.